Reported below is one T cell receptor beta chain. No antigen is known for it. Sample-barcoded 5' priming and a J-beta primer mix drove a second PCR of 7 to 11 cycles. Tagging of each cDNA molecule was performed by a template-switch adaptor with 12 random nucleotides. TCRdb passed the 5' RACE reads through MiXCR, listing each CDR3 protein once. This repertoire shows about a million distinct CDR3 sequences, about 44% found once; its top ten account for around 15%. This CDR3 is 16 amino acids long. With V trimmed by 0 bases and J by 1 base, 3 bases remained unmatched. CDR1 and CDR2 (germline): DFQATT, SNEGSKA (reference sequence). The data are from a study of blood T cells in healthy people across ages. Study observations and caveats: A strong correlation was seen between TCR beta diversity and naive T cell percentage. Unknown CMV status may confound age-related changes in expanded clones.

PBMCs were isolated at a quantity of at least 6.5 million per sample. The sequence came from a man aged 25 to 40 in good health. Input material: blood. The V and J genes are TRBV20-1 and TRBJ2-1, with 10 bases aligning to TRBD2. For the CDR3, the DNA is TGCAGTGCTAGAGATCCGACTAGCGGGTCCTACAATGAGCAGTTCTTC. It encodes CSARDPTSGSYNEQFF.